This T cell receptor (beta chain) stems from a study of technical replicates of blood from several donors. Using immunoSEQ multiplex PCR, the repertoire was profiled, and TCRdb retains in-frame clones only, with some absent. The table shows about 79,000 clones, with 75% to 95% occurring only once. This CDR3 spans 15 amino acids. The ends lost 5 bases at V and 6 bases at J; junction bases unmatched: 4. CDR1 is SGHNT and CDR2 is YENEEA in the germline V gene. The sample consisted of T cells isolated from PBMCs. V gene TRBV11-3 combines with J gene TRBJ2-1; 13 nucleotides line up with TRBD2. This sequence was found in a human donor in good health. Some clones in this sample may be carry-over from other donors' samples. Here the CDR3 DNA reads TGTGCCAGCAGCCGGGGACTAGCGGGACCCAATGAGCAGTTCTTC. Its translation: CASSRGLAGPNEQFF.